This entry lists 19 T cell receptor beta chains sequenced from one sample in a study of T cell repertoires in cytomegalovirus infection. These receptors are not linked to any known antigen. TCRdb analysed the reads with MiXCR anew, one entry per CDR3 protein. The table lists 450,000 to 650,000 distinct CDR3 sequences, 40% of them singletons. The sample consisted of cultured PBMCs, taken from culture after CMV antigen stimulation. The receptors stem from a human donor in good health (CMV status not recorded). Some clones in this sample may be carry-over from other donors' samples.

The table lists this clonotype with a few counts. The rearrangement joins TRBV7-2 to TRBJ2-7; 10 bases agree with TRBD1. V was clipped by 3 bases and J by 0 bases; unmatched bases: 2. The CDR3 totals 15 residues. Germline CDR1 and CDR2: SGHTA and FQGNSA. CDR3 in amino acids: CASSFRTGGSYEQYF. Written as DNA, the CDR3 is TGTGCCAGCAGCTTCCGGACAGGGGGCTCCTACGAGCAGTACTTC.

The chain has TRBV6-5 and TRBJ2-3, with D possibly matching TRBD2 (6 bases). The CDR3 is 16 amino acids. From germline, CDR1 is MNHEY and CDR2 SVGAGI. V dropped 6 bases and J dropped 5 bases, with 21 bases sitting between them. The CDR3 bases are TGTGCCAGCAGCTATTCTAGTGGGGGGAATGGAGATACGCAGTATTTT. Amino acid sequence: CASSYSSGGNGDTQYF.

The V gene is TRBV28, the J gene TRBJ1-3, with a tentative D call TRBD1 (5 bases). From germline, CDR1 is MDHEN and CDR2 SYDVKM. The CDR3 covers 14 residues. Trimming took off 4 bases at V and 7 bases at J, with 14 bases between the two ends. CDR3 coding DNA: TGTGCCAGCAGTTCCTGGGGCGGTTTTAACACCATATATTTT. Amino acid sequence: CASSSWGGFNTIYF.

The chain links TRBV19 to TRBJ1-1, with D unclear. Germline CDR1 is LNHDA and CDR2 is SQIVND (reference sequence). V was clipped by 6 bases and J by 4 bases, with 15 bases between them. This CDR3 is 14 amino acids long. CDR3 sequence reads: CASSLGDTITEAFF. CDR3 nucleotide sequence: TGTGCCAGTAGCTTGGGAGATACGATCACTGAAGCTTTCTTT.

The J gene is TRBJ1-2, the V gene TRBV4-1; D might be TRBD1 (6 bases). CDR3 length: 14 residues. Deletions cut 0 bases from V and 10 bases from J, with 15 bases between. Per germline, CDR1 MGHRA and CDR2 YSYEKL. The CDR3 reads CASSQDRLTGLYTF. In DNA, the CDR3 is TGCGCCAGCAGCCAAGATCGACTGACAGGACTCTACACCTTC.

This clonotype has only a few counts. The V gene is TRBV7-6, the J gene TRBJ2-1; 9 positions match TRBD2. The CDR3 totals 16 residues. Trimming cost V 6 bases and J 10 bases; bases outside gene matches: 16. CDR1 is SGHVS and CDR2 is FNYEAQ in the germline V gene. The CDR3 sequence is CASRSPGLAPPVEQFF. CDR3 nucleotide sequence: TGTGCCAGCAGATCGCCGGGACTAGCCCCGCCAGTGGAGCAGTTCTTC.

Here the CDR3 reads CASLGAGGYTMNTEAFF. The DNA of the CDR3 is TGTGCCAGTTTGGGGGCAGGGGGGTATACGATGAACACTGAAGCTTTCTTT. V gene TRBV2 combines with J gene TRBJ1-1; the match to TRBD1 covers 7 bases. With 9 bases clipped from V and 0 bases from J, the junction kept 16 bases outside the gene matches. Germline V gene lookup returns CDR1 SNHLY and CDR2 FYNNEI. The CDR3 spans 17 residues.

The V gene is TRBV20-1, the J gene TRBJ2-7; tentative D call: TRBD2 (6 bases). The CDR3 consists of 12 residues. Between the trimmed V and J ends, which lost 3 bases and 6 bases, there was a span of 12 bases. Germline CDR1 reads DFQATT; CDR2 reads SNEGSKA (reference sequence). The CDR3 loop reads CSARGLPIEQYF. The CDR3 region has the DNA TGCAGTGCTAGGGGACTCCCAATCGAGCAGTACTTC.

In DNA, the CDR3 is TGTGCCAGTAGTCAGAGGACCCGAGGCTACACCTTC. Translating it yields CASSQRTRGYTF. The chain carries TRBV19 and TRBJ1-2; no clear D. The CDR3 loop spans 12 amino acids. V lost 5 bases and J 8 bases, leaving 12 bases between the germline ends. CDR1 and CDR2 (germline): LNHDA, SQIVND (reference sequence).

The rearrangement uses TRBV4-2 and TRBJ2-2; D unclear. Germline lookup yields CDR1 LGHNA and CDR2 YNFKEQ. This CDR3 is built from 14 residues. V was trimmed by 0 bases and J by 6 bases, leaving 8 bases between them. CDR3 protein: CASSQEWLAGELFF. The CDR3 coding sequence is TGTGCCAGCAGCCAAGAGTGGCTGGCCGGGGAGCTGTTTTTT.

The chain combines TRBV20-1 with TRBJ2-3; D assignment may be TRBD1 or TRBD2 (6 bases each). Between the trimmed V and J ends, which lost 7 bases and 1 base, there was a span of 18 bases. From germline, CDR1 is DFQATT and CDR2 SNEGSKA (reference sequence). The CDR3 is made up of 15 amino acids. For the CDR3, the DNA is TGCAGTGGAGTAAGGGGGGCATCGGGCACAGATACGCAGTATTTT. The encoded protein is CSGVRGASGTDTQYF.

This clonotype was seen only a few times. The J gene is TRBJ2-1, the V gene TRBV7-2; the match to TRBD2 covers 10 bases. The V segment lost 4 bases and the J segment 0 bases; nucleotides outside the gene matches: 12. The CDR3 runs to 19 residues. CDR1 and CDR2 from the germline V gene are SGHTA and FQGNSA. CDR3 in amino acids: CASSSLRLAGFSSYNEQFF. In DNA form, the CDR3 reads TGTGCCAGCAGCTCCCTTCGACTAGCGGGCTTTAGCTCCTACAATGAGCAGTTCTTC.

In its sample, this clonotype was seen a few times. The gene calls are TRBV2 and TRBJ2-3, with unresolved D. V lost 6 bases to trimming and J lost 5 bases, with 15 bases between them. The CDR3 loop spans 14 amino acids. The germline gives CDR1 SNHLY, CDR2 FYNNEI. Here the CDR3 reads CASRTWGSVDTQYF. The CDR3 DNA reads TGTGCCAGCAGGACCTGGGGTTCGGTAGATACGCAGTATTTT.

This chain joins TRBV11-2 and TRBJ2-5, with D uncertain. Germline CDR1 reads SGHAT; CDR2 reads FQNNGV. Trimming left V 2 bases short and J 2 bases short, with 9 bases between. The CDR3 has 14 amino acids. The CDR3 loop is CASSLFPTQETQYF. CDR3 nucleotides: TGTGCCAGCAGCTTATTTCCTACTCAAGAGACCCAGTACTTC.

The V call is TRBV5-1, the J call TRBJ2-7, with 7 bases aligning to TRBD2. Per the germline V gene, CDR1 is SGHRS and CDR2 is YFSETQ. This CDR3 contains 13 residues. Germline trimming cut 0 bases from V and 6 bases from J; bases unmatched to any gene: 3. The CDR3 nucleotides are TGCGCCAGCAGCTTGGGGGAGGGCCTCGAGCAGTACTTC. Its translation: CASSLGEGLEQYF.

V usage is TRBV25-1 and J usage is TRBJ2-2; no firm D call. This CDR3 comprises 13 residues. V lost 3 bases and J 8 bases, leaving 10 bases between the germline ends. Germline CDR1 reads MGHDK; CDR2 reads SYGVNS. Written as DNA, the CDR3 is TGTGCCAGCAGTGACCCCCCGGGTGGGGAGCTGTTTTTT. Its protein product is CASSDPPGGELFF.

This clonotype was seen once. V is TRBV19 and J is TRBJ1-1; D not resolved. The V and J ends lost 0 bases and 1 base respectively, with 12 bases between them. From germline, CDR1 is LNHDA and CDR2 SQIVND (reference sequence). The CDR3 extends over 16 amino acids. The chain's CDR3 is CASSIDRAAQNTEAFF. In DNA form, the CDR3 reads TGTGCCAGTAGTATAGATCGGGCAGCTCAGAACACTGAAGCTTTCTTT.

This clonotype was seen a few times. The rearrangement links TRBV7-2 to TRBJ2-7; a possible D gene is TRBD1 (5 bases). This CDR3 has 20 amino acids. CDR1 is SGHTA, CDR2 FQGNSA, per germline. V lost 1 base to trimming and J lost 3 bases, with 28 bases between them. The CDR3 sequence: CASSLVSQGSATLPGYEQYF. The CDR3 DNA follows: TGTGCCAGCAGCTTAGTTAGTCAGGGCAGCGCAACACTGCCTGGCTACGAGCAGTACTTC.

This clonotype was counted many times. The chain uses TRBV7-8 and TRBJ2-1; 12 bases map to TRBD2. Germline-derived CDR1 and CDR2 are SGHVS and FQNEAQ. The V segment lost 3 bases and the J segment 6 bases; nucleotides outside the gene matches: 9. This CDR3 comprises 17 residues. The CDR3 loop is CASSFERLAGASNEQFF. For the CDR3, the DNA is TGTGCCAGCAGCTTCGAGCGACTAGCGGGAGCGTCCAATGAGCAGTTCTTC.